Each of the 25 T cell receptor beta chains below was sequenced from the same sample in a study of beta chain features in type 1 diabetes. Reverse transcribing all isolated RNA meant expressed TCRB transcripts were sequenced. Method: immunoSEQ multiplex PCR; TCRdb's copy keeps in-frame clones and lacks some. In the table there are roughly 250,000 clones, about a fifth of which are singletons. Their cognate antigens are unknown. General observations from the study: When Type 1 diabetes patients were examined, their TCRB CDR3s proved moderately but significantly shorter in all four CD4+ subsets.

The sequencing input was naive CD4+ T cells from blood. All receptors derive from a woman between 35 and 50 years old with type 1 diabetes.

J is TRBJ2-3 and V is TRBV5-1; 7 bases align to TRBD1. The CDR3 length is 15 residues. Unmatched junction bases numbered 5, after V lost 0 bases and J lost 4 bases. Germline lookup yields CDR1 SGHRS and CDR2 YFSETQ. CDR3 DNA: TGCGCCAGCAGCTTGGACAGGGGCAGGCCAGATACGCAGTATTTT. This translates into CASSLDRGRPDTQYF.

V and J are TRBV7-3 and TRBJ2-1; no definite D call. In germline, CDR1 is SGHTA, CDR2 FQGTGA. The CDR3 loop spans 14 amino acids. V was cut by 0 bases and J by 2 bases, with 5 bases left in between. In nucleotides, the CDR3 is TGTGCCAGCAGCTTAACAGCCCCCTACAATGAGCAGTTCTTC. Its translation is CASSLTAPYNEQFF.

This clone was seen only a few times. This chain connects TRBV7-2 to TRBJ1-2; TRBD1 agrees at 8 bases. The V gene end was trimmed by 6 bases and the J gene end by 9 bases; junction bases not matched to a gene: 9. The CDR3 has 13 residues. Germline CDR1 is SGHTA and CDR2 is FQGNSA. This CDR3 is CASSPGGGYRYTF. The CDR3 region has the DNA TGTGCCAGCAGTCCAGGGGGCGGATATCGCTACACCTTC. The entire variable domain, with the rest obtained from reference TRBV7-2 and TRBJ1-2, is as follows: GAGVSQSPSNKVTEKGKDVELRCDPISGHTALYWYRQSLGQGLEFLIYFQGNSAPDKSGLPSDRFSAERTGGSVSTLTIQRTQQEDSAVYLCASSPGGGYRYTFGSGTRLTVV.

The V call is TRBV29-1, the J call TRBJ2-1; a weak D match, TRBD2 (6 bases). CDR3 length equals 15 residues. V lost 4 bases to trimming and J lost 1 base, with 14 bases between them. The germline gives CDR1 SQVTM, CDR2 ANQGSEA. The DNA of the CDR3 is TGCAGCGTTGCTGGGTGGGAGGAGTCCTACAATGAGCAGTTCTTC. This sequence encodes CSVAGWEESYNEQFF.

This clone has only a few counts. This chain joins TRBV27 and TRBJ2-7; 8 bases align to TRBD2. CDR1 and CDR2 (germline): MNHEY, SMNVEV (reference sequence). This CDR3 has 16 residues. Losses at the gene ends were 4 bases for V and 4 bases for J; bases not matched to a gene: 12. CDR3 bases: TGTGCCAGCAGTTCCCCTCGGCTAGCGGGTAATTACGAGCAGTACTTC. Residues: CASSSPRLAGNYEQYF.

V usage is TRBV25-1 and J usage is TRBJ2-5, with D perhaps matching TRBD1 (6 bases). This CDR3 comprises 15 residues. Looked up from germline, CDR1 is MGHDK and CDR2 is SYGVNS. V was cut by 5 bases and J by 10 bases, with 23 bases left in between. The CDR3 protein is CASSKAGEWRLDQYF. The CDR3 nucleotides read TGTGCCAGCAGTAAAGCAGGGGAGTGGCGTTTGGACCAGTACTTC.

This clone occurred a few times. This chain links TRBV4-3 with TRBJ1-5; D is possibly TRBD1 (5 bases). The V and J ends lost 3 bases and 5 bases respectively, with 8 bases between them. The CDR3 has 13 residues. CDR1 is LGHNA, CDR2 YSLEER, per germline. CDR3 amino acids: CASSQLRDQPQHF. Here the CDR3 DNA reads TGCGCCAGCAGCCAGCTCAGGGATCAGCCCCAGCATTTT.

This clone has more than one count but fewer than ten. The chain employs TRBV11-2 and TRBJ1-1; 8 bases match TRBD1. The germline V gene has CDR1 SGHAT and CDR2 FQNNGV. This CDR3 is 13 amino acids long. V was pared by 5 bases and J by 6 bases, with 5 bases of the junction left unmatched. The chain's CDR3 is CASSTGQGSEAFF. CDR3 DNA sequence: TGTGCCAGCAGCACTGGACAGGGTTCTGAAGCTTTCTTT.

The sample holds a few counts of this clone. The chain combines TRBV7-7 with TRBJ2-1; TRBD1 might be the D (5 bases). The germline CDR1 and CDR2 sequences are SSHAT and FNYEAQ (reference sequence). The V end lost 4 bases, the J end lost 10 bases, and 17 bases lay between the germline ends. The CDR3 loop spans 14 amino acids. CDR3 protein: CASSSRALKGEQFF. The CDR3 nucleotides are TGTGCCAGCAGCTCCAGGGCTCTTAAGGGGGAGCAGTTCTTC.

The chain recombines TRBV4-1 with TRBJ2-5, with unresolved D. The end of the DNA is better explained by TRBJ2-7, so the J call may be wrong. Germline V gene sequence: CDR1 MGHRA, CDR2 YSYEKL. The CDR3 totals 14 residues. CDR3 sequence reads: CASSQGSSLYEQYF. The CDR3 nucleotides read TGCGCCAGCAGCCAAGGTAGCAGCCTCTACGAGCAGTACTTC.

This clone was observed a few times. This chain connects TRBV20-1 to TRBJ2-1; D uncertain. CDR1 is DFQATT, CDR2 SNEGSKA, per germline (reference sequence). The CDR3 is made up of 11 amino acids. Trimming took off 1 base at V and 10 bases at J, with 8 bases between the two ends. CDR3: CSARGLEEQFF. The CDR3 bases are TGCAGTGCTAGAGGCTTAGAGGAGCAGTTCTTC.

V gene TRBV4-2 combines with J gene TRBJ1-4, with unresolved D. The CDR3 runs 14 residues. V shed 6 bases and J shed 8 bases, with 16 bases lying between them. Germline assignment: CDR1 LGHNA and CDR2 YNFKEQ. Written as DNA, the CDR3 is TGTGCCAGCAGTCTGAGGGAGGGAGAGGAAAAACTGTTTTTT. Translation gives CASSLREGEEKLFF.

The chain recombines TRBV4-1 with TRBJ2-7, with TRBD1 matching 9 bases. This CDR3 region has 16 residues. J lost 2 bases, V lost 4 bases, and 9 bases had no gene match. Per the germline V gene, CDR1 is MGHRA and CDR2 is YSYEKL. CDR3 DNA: TGCGCCAGCAGCCGATCCGGGACAGGGAATGCCTACGAGCAGTACTTC. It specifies CASSRSGTGNAYEQYF.

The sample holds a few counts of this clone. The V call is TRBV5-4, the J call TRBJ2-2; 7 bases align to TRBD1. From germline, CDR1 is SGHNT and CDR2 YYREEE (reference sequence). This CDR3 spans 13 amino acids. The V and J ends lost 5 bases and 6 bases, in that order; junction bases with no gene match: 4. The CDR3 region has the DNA TGTGCCAGCAGGGACGACAGGGCCGGGGAGCTGTTTTTT. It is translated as CASRDDRAGELFF.

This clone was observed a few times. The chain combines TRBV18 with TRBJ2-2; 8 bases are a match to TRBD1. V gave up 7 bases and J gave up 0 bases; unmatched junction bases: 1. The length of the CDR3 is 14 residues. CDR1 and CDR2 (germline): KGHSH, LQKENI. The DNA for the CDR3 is TGTGCCAGCTTCAGGGGGCCGAACACCGGGGAGCTGTTTTTT. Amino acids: CASFRGPNTGELFF.

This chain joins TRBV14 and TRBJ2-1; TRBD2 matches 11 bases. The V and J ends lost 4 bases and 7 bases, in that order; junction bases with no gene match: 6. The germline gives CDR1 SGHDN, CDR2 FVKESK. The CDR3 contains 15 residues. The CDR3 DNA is TGTGCCAGCAGCCTACTAGCGGGAGTGGTGAATGAGCAGTTCTTC. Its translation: CASSLLAGVVNEQFF.

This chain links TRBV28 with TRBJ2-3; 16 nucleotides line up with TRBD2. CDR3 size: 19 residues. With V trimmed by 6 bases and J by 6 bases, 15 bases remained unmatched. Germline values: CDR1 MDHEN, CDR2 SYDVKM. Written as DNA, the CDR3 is TGTGCCAGCAGCCCCGGGACTAGCGGGAGGGCCTTCTTCACGGATACGCAGTATTTT. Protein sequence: CASSPGTSGRAFFTDTQYF.

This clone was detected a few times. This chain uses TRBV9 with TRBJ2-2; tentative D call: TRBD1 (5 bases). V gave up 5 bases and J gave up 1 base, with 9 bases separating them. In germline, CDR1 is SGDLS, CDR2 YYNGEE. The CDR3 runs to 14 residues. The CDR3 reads CASRVGQNTGELFF. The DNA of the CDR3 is TGTGCCAGCAGGGTCGGACAGAACACCGGGGAGCTGTTTTTT.

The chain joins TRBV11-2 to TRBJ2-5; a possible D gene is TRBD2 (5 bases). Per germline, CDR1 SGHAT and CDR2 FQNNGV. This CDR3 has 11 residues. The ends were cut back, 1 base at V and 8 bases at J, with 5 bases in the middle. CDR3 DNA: TGTGCCAGCAGCTTAGCGGGAACCCAGTACTTC. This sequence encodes CASSLAGTQYF.

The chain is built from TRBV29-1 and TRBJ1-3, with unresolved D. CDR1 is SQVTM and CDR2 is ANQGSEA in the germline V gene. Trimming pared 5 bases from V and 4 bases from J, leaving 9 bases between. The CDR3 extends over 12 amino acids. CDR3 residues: CSVSTDGNTIYF. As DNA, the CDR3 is TGCAGCGTTAGTACAGACGGAAACACCATATATTTT.

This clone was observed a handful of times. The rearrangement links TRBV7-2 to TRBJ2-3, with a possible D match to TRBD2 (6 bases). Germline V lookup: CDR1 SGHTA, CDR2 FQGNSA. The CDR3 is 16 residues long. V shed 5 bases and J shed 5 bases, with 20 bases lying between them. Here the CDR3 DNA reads TGTGCCAGCAGCCGCGGGGCAGGGAACGATGTAGATACGCAGTATTTT. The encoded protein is CASSRGAGNDVDTQYF.

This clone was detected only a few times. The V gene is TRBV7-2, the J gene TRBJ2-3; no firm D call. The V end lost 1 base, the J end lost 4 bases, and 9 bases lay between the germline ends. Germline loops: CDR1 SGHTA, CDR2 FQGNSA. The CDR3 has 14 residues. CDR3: CASSLETYADTQYF. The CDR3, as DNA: TGTGCCAGCAGCTTAGAAACATATGCAGATACGCAGTATTTT.

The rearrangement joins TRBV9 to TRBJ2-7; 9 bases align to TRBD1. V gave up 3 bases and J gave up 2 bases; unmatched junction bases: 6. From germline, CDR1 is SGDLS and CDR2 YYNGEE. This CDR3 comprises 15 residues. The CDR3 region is CASSAGTGKAYEQYF. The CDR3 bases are TGTGCCAGCAGCGCAGGGACAGGGAAAGCCTACGAGCAGTACTTC.

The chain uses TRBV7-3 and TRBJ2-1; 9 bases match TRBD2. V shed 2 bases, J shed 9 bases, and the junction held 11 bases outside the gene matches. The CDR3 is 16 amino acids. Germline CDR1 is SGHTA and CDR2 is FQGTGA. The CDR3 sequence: CASSLSRTSVGAEQFF. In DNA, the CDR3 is TGTGCCAGCAGCTTATCCCGGACTAGCGTAGGGGCTGAGCAGTTCTTC.

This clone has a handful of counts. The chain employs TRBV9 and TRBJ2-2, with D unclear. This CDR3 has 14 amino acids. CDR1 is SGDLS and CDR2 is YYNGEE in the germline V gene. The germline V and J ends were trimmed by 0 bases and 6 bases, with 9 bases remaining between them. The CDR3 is CASSVDGGAGELFF. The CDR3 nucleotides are TGTGCCAGCAGCGTAGATGGCGGCGCCGGGGAGCTGTTTTTT.